Below, one T cell receptor (beta chain) is given with its context. TCRdb's copy holds only in-frame clones and misses some; the assay was immunoSEQ multiplex PCR. The data show about 19,000 clones, roughly 87% seen once. The sample comes from a study of graft-versus-host responses after intestinal transplantation. About the study: Anti-thymocyte globulin induction, then tacrolimus and steroids for two to four years, went to all recipients.

Trimming shortened V by 0 bases and J by 6 bases, and 6 bases separated the two germline ends. This CDR3 contains 11 residues. Germline assignment: CDR1 SQVTM and CDR2 ANQGSEA. The source of this sequence is a human patient who received an intestinal transplant, so some T cells may come from the graft donor. The specimen was PBMCs, collected 14 days after transplant. The rearrangement joins TRBV29-1 to TRBJ2-7; the D is unclear. As DNA, the CDR3 is TGCAGCGTTGAAGATGCGACCGAGCAGTACTTC. Translation: CSVEDATEQYF.